The entry below gives a single T cell receptor (beta chain) sequence along with its context. The data originate from a study of blood T cell repertoires in COVID-19. Study in general: COVID-19 samples from acute and convalescent phases originated in the United States, Italy and Spain. PBMCs, B-cell-depleted T cells, or T cells were the source of the cDNA or gDNA that made up the material.

TCRdb's copy holds only in-frame clones and misses some; the assay was immunoSEQ multiplex PCR. The data show approximately 97,000 clones, about 85% seen once. The source of this sequence is a man over 45 with active COVID-19. Specimen: peripheral blood.

The CDR3 loop reads CASRSELLPLHF. CDR3 nucleotide sequence: TGCGCCAGCAGGAGCGAGTTGCTACCCCTCCACTTT. The gene calls are TRBV5-1 and TRBJ1-6; D unresolved. This CDR3 has 12 amino acids. Trimming cost V 5 bases and J 12 bases, with 12 bases left between them. Germline-derived CDR1 and CDR2 are SGHRS and YFSETQ.